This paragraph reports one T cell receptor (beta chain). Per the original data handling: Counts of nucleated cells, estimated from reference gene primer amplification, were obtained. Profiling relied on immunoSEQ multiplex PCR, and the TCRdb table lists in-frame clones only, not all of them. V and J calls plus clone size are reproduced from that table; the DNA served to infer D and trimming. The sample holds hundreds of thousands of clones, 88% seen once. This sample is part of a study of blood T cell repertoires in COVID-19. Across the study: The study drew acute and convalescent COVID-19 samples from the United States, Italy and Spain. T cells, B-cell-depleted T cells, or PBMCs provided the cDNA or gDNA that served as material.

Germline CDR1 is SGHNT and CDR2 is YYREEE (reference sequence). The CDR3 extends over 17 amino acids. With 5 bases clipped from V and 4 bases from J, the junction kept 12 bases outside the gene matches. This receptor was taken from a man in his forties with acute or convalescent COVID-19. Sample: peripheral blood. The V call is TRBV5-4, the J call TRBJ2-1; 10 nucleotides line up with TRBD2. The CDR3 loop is CASSRPVGAGGYNEQFF. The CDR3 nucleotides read TGTGCCAGCAGTCGCCCGGTTGGAGCGGGGGGGTACAATGAGCAGTTCTTC.